Below are 22 T cell receptor beta chains sequenced from a single sample in a study of blood T cells in healthy people across ages. Alongside a J-beta primer mix, a sample-barcoded 5' primer served in a second PCR lasting roughly 7 to 12 cycles. TCRdb passed the 5' RACE reads through MiXCR, listing each CDR3 protein once. Of 750,000 to 950,000 distinct CDR3 sequences in the sample, 53% were seen once. The sequenced sample was blood. These receptors were obtained from an elderly man in good health.

The chain couples TRBV10-3 to TRBJ2-1; 8 bases fit TRBD1. V shed 7 bases and J 9 bases; nucleotides not matched to a gene: 5. The CDR3 contains 12 residues. Germline CDR1 reads ENHRY; CDR2 reads SYGVKD. CDR3 loop: CAITSTGVEQFF. CDR3 coding DNA: TGTGCCATCACCTCGACAGGGGTTGAGCAGTTCTTC.

This clonotype was recorded once. The chain uses TRBV7-2 and TRBJ2-7; either TRBD1 or TRBD2 may supply D (5 bases each). Germline values: CDR1 SGHTA, CDR2 FQGNSA. V was clipped by 3 bases and J by 0 bases, with 15 bases between them. CDR3 length: 16 amino acids. CDR3 protein: CASSLGPGRSSYEQYF. The CDR3 bases are TGTGCCAGCAGCTTGGGGCCGGGACGGAGCTCCTACGAGCAGTACTTC.

CDR3 DNA sequence: TGTGCCAGCAGCTTGGGGGCAGGGTTGGGAGAGCAGTACTTC. It encodes CASSLGAGLGEQYF. The V and J genes are TRBV5-8 and TRBJ2-7; weak D call: TRBD1 (5 bases). From germline, CDR1 is SGHTS and CDR2 YDEGEE. This CDR3 is built from 14 residues. V dropped 0 bases and J dropped 7 bases, with 14 bases sitting between them.

CDR3 sequence: CASSGLGDPGEKLFF. DNA of the CDR3: TGCGCCAGCAGCGGACTAGGGGACCCCGGGGAAAAACTGTTTTTT. The chain carries TRBV5-1 and TRBJ1-4; a weak D match, TRBD1 (5 bases). In germline, CDR1 is SGHRS, CDR2 YFSETQ. The CDR3 extends over 15 amino acids. Trimming removed 4 bases from V and 8 bases from J, with 18 bases in between.

This chain links TRBV7-2 with TRBJ2-3; D perhaps matches TRBD2 (5 bases). Germline V CDR1 and CDR2: SGHTA, FQGNSA. The V end lost 4 bases, the J end lost 2 bases, and 10 bases lay between the germline ends. The CDR3 totals 14 residues. The CDR3 protein is CASSYAGITDTQYF. CDR3 sequence (DNA): TGTGCCAGCAGCTACGCGGGTATCACAGATACGCAGTATTTT.

The chain couples TRBV28 to TRBJ1-2, with TRBD1 matching over 8 bases. CDR1 MDHEN and CDR2 SYDVKM come from the germline V gene. V lost 5 bases to trimming and J lost 5 bases; unmatched junction nucleotides: 13. CDR3 length: 16 amino acids. The CDR3 DNA reads TGTGCCAGCAGTCCCGGGGCAGGGGGCACAAATTATGGCTACACCTTC. Translated: CASSPGAGGTNYGYTF.

This clonotype was seen a handful of times. The gene calls are TRBV12-3 or TRBV12-4 and TRBJ2-3; unclear D gene. CDR3 length equals 11 residues. With 10 bases removed from V and 14 bases from J, the gap between germline ends came to 19 bases. As DNA, the CDR3 is TGTGCCACCCCAGAAAACAGATACGCGTATTTT. Amino acids: CATPENRYAYF.

This chain joins TRBV6-6 and TRBJ1-1, with a weak D call TRBD1 (5 bases). From germline, CDR1 is MNHNY and CDR2 SVGAGI (reference sequence). This CDR3 region has 13 residues. V was pared by 7 bases and J by 5 bases, with 14 bases between. DNA for the CDR3: TGTGCCAGCACCGATCCTGGGGCAACTGAAGCTTTCTTT. This sequence encodes CASTDPGATEAFF.

The chain recombines TRBV4-2 with TRBJ1-4; TRBD1 might be the D (5 bases). Germline CDR1 and CDR2: LGHNA and YNFKEQ. V gave up 5 bases and J gave up 10 bases, with 20 bases separating them. This CDR3 contains 15 residues. The CDR3 is CASSWTRSGRRKLFF. Written as DNA, the CDR3 is TGTGCCAGCAGCTGGACAAGGTCGGGTAGGCGAAAACTGTTTTTT.

The CDR3 is CAISRQGGSSTDTQYF. The CDR3 nucleotides are TGTGCCATCAGCCGACAGGGCGGTTCGAGCACAGATACGCAGTATTTT. The V and J genes are TRBV10-3 and TRBJ2-3, with TRBD1 identical over 7 bases. V trimming: 6 bases; J trimming: 0 bases; junction bases outside the gene matches: 9. Germline assignment: CDR1 ENHRY and CDR2 SYGVKD. CDR3 size: 16 residues.

There are a few counts of this clonotype. This chain links TRBV11-1 with TRBJ2-4; D is possibly TRBD1 or TRBD2 (6 bases each). The J call may be in error: the DNA end matches TRBJ2-7 better. The CDR3 has 14 residues. CDR1 is SGHAT, CDR2 FQDESV, per germline (reference sequence). This CDR3 is CASSLGGGQDEQYF. CDR3 DNA: TGTGCCAGCAGCTTAGGTGGGGGGCAGGACGAGCAGTACTTC.

The chain combines TRBV5-4 with TRBJ1-2; 8 bases map to TRBD1. The CDR3 has 16 residues. V lost 3 bases and J lost 0; bases outside the gene matches: 7. Germline V gene sequence: CDR1 SGHNT, CDR2 YYREEE (reference sequence). CDR3 bases: TGTGCCAGCAGCTCGGGACAGGAGGTCCCTAACTATGGCTACACCTTC. Protein sequence: CASSSGQEVPNYGYTF.

The chain recombines TRBV25-1 with TRBJ2-3; 10 nucleotides align to TRBD2. V trimming: 3 bases; J trimming: 4 bases; junction bases outside the gene matches: 7. CDR1 is MGHDK and CDR2 is SYGVNS in the germline V gene. The CDR3 covers 16 residues. The CDR3 here is CASSERSSGRADTQYF. CDR3 bases: TGTGCCAGCAGTGAGAGGTCTAGCGGGAGAGCAGATACGCAGTATTTT.

The rearrangement joins TRBV20-1 to TRBJ2-5, with TRBD1 matching 8 bases. Unmatched junction bases numbered 13, after V lost 6 bases and J lost 7 bases. The CDR3 totals 14 residues. CDR1 DFQATT and CDR2 SNEGSKA come from the germline V gene (reference sequence). This chain's CDR3 is CSAPFQGAVGTQYF. CDR3 DNA sequence: TGCAGTGCCCCCTTTCAGGGGGCCGTGGGGACCCAGTACTTC.

The chain employs TRBV18 and TRBJ2-5; D gene ambiguous. This CDR3 has 12 residues. Germline CDR1 reads KGHSH; CDR2 reads LQKENI. The V and J ends lost 2 bases and 11 bases respectively, with 12 bases between them. CDR3 protein: CASSPVFGEQYF. As DNA, the CDR3 is TGTGCCAGCTCACCAGTTTTCGGAGAGCAGTACTTC.

This clonotype was detected only a few times. The chain links TRBV6-5 to TRBJ2-5, with TRBD2 identical over 9 bases. Germline lookup yields CDR1 MNHEY and CDR2 SVGAGI. Germline trimming cut 9 bases from V and 9 bases from J; bases unmatched to any gene: 11. There are 13 residues in the CDR3. The CDR3 DNA follows: TGTGCCAGTAGACTAGCGGCAGCCATGGCCCAGTACTTC. Its translation is CASRLAAAMAQYF.

The chain joins TRBV7-2 to TRBJ1-4; D unresolved. This CDR3 region has 16 residues. Germline CDR1 is SGHTA and CDR2 is FQGNSA. Trimming pared 5 bases from V and 2 bases from J, leaving 15 bases between. As DNA, the CDR3 is TGTGCCAGCAGCCCCAATGGAGGTGGGACTAATGAAAAACTGTTTTTT. It yields the protein CASSPNGGGTNEKLFF.

This clonotype was observed at least ten times. The V and J genes are TRBV10-3 and TRBJ2-1; D unclear. The CDR3 loop spans 14 amino acids. CDR1 and CDR2 from the germline V gene are ENHRY and SYGVKD. Trimming shortened V by 7 bases and J by 3 bases, and 13 bases separated the two germline ends. The CDR3 nucleotides read TGTGCCATCACGGCCCAGGTGGGCTACAATGAGCAGTTCTTC. Protein sequence: CAITAQVGYNEQFF.

This rearrangement joins TRBV5-1 to TRBJ2-5; no firm D call. Germline CDR1 reads SGHRS; CDR2 reads YFSETQ. The V gene lost 7 bases and the J gene lost 7 bases, with 17 bases spanning the gap. The CDR3 contains 13 residues. The CDR3 region is CASGYPPRWTQYF. DNA for the CDR3: TGCGCCAGCGGTTACCCCCCGCGGTGGACCCAGTACTTC.

The chain carries TRBV7-9 and TRBJ2-1; 10 bases align to TRBD2. This CDR3 has 16 residues. V shed 4 bases and J 7 bases; nucleotides not matched to a gene: 10. CDR1 and CDR2 (germline): SEHNR, FQNEAQ (reference sequence). The CDR3 DNA reads TGTGCCAGCAGCTCGATAGCGGGAGGAAGATTGAATGAGCAGTTCTTC. Protein sequence: CASSSIAGGRLNEQFF.

The sample holds a few counts of this clonotype. The chain employs TRBV20-1 and TRBJ2-1; no clear D gene. The germline gives CDR1 DFQATT, CDR2 SNEGSKA (reference sequence). Trimming removed 3 bases from V and 0 bases from J, with 18 bases in between. This CDR3 is built from 17 residues. The CDR3 nucleotides read TGCAGTGCTAGGGCAACTACGGGCTTGAGCTCCTACAATGAGCAGTTCTTC. It specifies CSARATTGLSSYNEQFF.

This clonotype was detected only a few times. The chain combines TRBV7-3 with TRBJ2-3; D may match TRBD1 or TRBD2 (6 bases each). The V gene lost 4 bases and the J gene lost 5 bases, with 10 bases spanning the gap. The CDR3 is 13 amino acids. The germline V gene has CDR1 SGHTA and CDR2 FQGTGA. Written as DNA, the CDR3 is TGTGCCAGCAGCTCCAGGGGAGGAGATACGCAGTATTTT. It specifies CASSSRGGDTQYF.